This T cell receptor (beta chain) was recorded in a study of beta chain features in type 1 diabetes. Reverse transcribing all isolated RNA meant expressed TCRB transcripts were sequenced. Sequencing used immunoSEQ multiplex PCR; TCRdb keeps in-frame clones, though not all of them. The data contain 900,000 or so clones, roughly 16% of them singletons. This clone was counted a few times. Sequenced material: naive CD4+ T cells from blood. This sequence was found in a woman aged 18-29 years in good health.

The CDR3 here is CASNDPILRRTEAFF. The CDR3 DNA sequence: TGTGCCAGCAATGACCCAATTCTCAGGAGGACTGAAGCTTTCTTT. The chain recombines TRBV6-6 with TRBJ1-1; no reliable D call. The CDR3 spans 15 residues. Deletions cut 7 bases from V and 5 bases from J, with 20 bases between. In germline, CDR1 is MNHNY, CDR2 SVGAGI (reference sequence).